This entry describes one T cell receptor (beta chain). TCRdb reprocessed the 5' RACE reads with MiXCR, giving one entry per CDR3 protein. This repertoire shows hundreds of thousands of distinct CDR3 sequences, about 20% found once; its top ten account for under 8.5%. This sample is part of a study of T-cell memory formation after mild COVID-19. This CDR3 has 14 amino acids. The germline V gene has CDR1 SQVTM and CDR2 ANQGSEA. V dropped 3 bases and J dropped 0 bases, with 9 bases sitting between them. The chain is built from TRBV29-1 and TRBJ2-1; a possible D gene is TRBD1 (5 bases). Sequencing input: PBMCs or a T cell subset sorted from them (not recorded which). The TCR was taken from an adult woman who had mild COVID-19 (a few samples of this study predate the infection). Cell type and time point are not known. The CDR3 nucleotides read TGCAGCGTTGAGGGGCTTAGCTCCTACAATGAGCAGTTCTTC. Protein product: CSVEGLSSYNEQFF.